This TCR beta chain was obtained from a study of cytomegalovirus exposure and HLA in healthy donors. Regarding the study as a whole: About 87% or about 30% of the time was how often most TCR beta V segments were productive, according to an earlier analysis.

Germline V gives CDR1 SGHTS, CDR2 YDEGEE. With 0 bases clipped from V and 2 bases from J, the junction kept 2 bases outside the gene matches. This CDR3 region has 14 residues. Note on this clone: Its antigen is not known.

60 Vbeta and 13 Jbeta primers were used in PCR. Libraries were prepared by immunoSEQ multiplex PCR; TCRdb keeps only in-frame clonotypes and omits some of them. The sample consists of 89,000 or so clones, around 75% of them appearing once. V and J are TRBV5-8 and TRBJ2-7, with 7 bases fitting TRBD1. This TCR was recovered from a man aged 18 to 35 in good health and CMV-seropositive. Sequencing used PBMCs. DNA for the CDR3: TGTGCCAGCAGCTTGGGACAGGGCCCCTACGAGCAGTACTTC. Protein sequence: CASSLGQGPYEQYF. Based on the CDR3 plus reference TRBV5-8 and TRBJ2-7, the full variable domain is EAGVTQSPTHLIKTRGQQATLRCSPISGHTSVYWYQQALGLGLQFLLWYDEGEERNRGNFPPRFSGRQFPNYSSELNVNALELEDSALYLCASSLGQGPYEQYFGPGTRLTVT.